Here is one TCR beta chain with its context. Its antigen is still unknown. The sample is drawn from a study of blood T cells in healthy people across ages. The sample providers were healthy Caucasian people from Russia, aged roughly 6 to 95. The authors extracted at least 5 micrograms of total RNA per sample. It was with a sample-barcoded 5' primer and a J-beta primer mix that a second PCR of roughly 7 to 12 cycles was run. MiXCR, applied by TCRdb to the 5' RACE reads, yields one record per CDR3 protein. The sample contains roughly 800,000 distinct CDR3 sequences, 58% of which appear only once. Study-level results: Strong correlation was found linking TCR beta diversity to naive T cell percentage.

This clonotype originated in a man aged 25-45 years in good health. What was sequenced was blood.

The CDR3 nucleotides read TGCAGTGCTAGACCCTCGACGGGTTCCTACACCTTC. Its translation is CSARPSTGSYTF. This sequence joins TRBV20-1 and TRBJ1-2; D is ambiguous. CDR3 size: 12 residues. CDR1 and CDR2 (germline): DFQATT, SNEGSKA (reference sequence). Deletions cut 2 bases from V and 10 bases from J, with 14 bases between.